The entry that follows covers one TCR beta chain sequence. Its antigen is unknown. The entry originates in a study of T cell responses to AZD1222 COVID-19 vaccine. Study observations and caveats: The sample set comprised mostly white British donors with more females, and clonal diversity was possibly underestimated.

This CDR3 has 13 amino acids. Germline V gene data show CDR1 as MDHEN and CDR2 as SYDVKM. Trimming took off 7 bases at V and 7 bases at J, with 16 bases between the two ends. Some clones are missing from TCRdb's copy, which holds only in-frame ones; the method was immunoSEQ multiplex PCR. The sample lists approximately 160,000 clones, approximately 90% occurring once. The clonotype originates from an adult in good health. The chain employs TRBV28 and TRBJ2-5, with a possible D match to TRBD2 (7 bases). The input for sequencing was peripheral blood, taken on day 0 of AZD1222 vaccination. CDR3 in DNA: TGTGCCAGCACCTTGGGGGGGCGAGTGACCCAGTACTTC. It specifies CASTLGGRVTQYF.